This TCR beta chain was profiled in a study of blood T cell repertoires in COVID-19. TCRdb keeps only in-frame clones here, not all; method: immunoSEQ multiplex PCR. The table includes tens of thousands of clones, about 90% detected once. This CDR3 is 14 amino acids long. Losses at the gene ends were 6 bases for V and 6 bases for J; bases not matched to a gene: 3. Per germline, CDR1 MNHEY and CDR2 SVGAGI. This rearrangement joins TRBV6-5 to TRBJ2-2; 11 bases line up with TRBD1. The sample was peripheral blood. This TCR came from a human donor with active COVID-19. The donor label of this sample is uncertain. For the CDR3, the DNA is TGTGCCAGCAGGCGGGACAGGGGGGCCGGGGAGCTGTTTTTT. Translating gives CASRRDRGAGELFF.